This T cell receptor beta chain was recovered during a study of cytomegalovirus exposure and HLA in healthy donors. Looking at the study overall: There were approximately 400 genotyped donors. Of these, 81% fell in the genetic ancestry cluster associated with self-reported Caucasian donors. The study's findings and limits: Association with HLA alleles at 0.05 false discovery rate was found for some 18,000 TCR beta sequences in a later analysis. Most TCR sequences were uncommon, yet certain public TCRs appeared in many donors.

With respect to this clone: The antigen remains unidentified.

60 Vbeta and 13 Jbeta primers were used in PCR. Assay used: immunoSEQ multiplex PCR; TCRdb lists only in-frame clones, some missing. The sample consists of fewer than 200,000 clones, over 65% of them appearing once. The V gene lost 5 bases and the J gene lost 0 bases, with 11 bases spanning the gap. Germline V lookup: CDR1 SGHRS, CDR2 YFSETQ. The CDR3 spans 15 residues. The chain combines TRBV5-1 with TRBJ2-2; D not resolved. The clonotype comes from a woman aged 40 to 55 in good health and CMV-seropositive. Source material: PBMCs. This chain's CDR3 is CASRILQANTGELFF. CDR3 sequence (DNA): TGCGCCAGCAGGATACTACAAGCGAACACCGGGGAGCTGTTTTTT.